This T cell receptor (beta chain) emerged from a study of blood T cells in healthy people across ages. This CDR3 has 16 residues. Trimming cost V 2 bases and J 0 bases, with 11 bases left between them. Germline loops: CDR1 SEHNR, CDR2 FQNEAQ (reference sequence). Combining a sample-barcoded 5' primer with a J-beta primer mix, a second PCR ran for about 7 to 11 cycles. Each cDNA molecule received a tag from a template-switch adaptor that had 12 random nucleotides. From the 5' RACE reads, TCRdb called clonotypes with MiXCR, one entry per CDR3 protein. Of roughly 550,000 distinct CDR3 sequences listed, around 24% are singletons. The sample was also reused in another study, on T cells of mothers and their children. As that report states: Over 8 million reads per mother and approximately 3.2 million per child were obtained.

The sequencing sample was made of blood. The chain recombines TRBV7-9 with TRBJ1-3; D uncertain. This sequence originates from a boy younger than 18 in good health. The DNA of the CDR3 is TGTGCCAGCAGCTTATTTTCACATCTCTCTGGAAACACCATATATTTT. Amino acids: CASSLFSHLSGNTIYF.